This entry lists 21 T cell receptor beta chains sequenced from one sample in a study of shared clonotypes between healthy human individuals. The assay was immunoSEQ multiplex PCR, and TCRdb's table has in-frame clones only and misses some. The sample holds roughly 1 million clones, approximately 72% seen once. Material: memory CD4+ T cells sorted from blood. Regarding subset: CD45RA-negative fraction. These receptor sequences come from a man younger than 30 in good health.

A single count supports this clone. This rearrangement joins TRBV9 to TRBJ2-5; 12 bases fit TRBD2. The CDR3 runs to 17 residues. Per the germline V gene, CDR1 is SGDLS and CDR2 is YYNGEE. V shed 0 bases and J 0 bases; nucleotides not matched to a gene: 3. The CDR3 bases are TGTGCCAGCAGCGTAGGGGGACTAGCGGGTTACCAAGAGACCCAGTACTTC. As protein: CASSVGGLAGYQETQYF.

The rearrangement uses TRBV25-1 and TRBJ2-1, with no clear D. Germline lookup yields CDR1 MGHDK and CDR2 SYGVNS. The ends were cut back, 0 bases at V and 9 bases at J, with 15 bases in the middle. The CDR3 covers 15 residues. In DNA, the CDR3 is TGTGCCAGCAGTGAATATCGGGCCCAAGAGAGTGAGCAGTTCTTC. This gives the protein CASSEYRAQESEQFF.

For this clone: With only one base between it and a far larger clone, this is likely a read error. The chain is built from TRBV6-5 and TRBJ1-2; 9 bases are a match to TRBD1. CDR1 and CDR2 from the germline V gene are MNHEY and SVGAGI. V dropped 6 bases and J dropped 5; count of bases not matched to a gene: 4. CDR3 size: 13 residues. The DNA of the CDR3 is TGTGCCAGCAGGTCCGGGACAGGGTATGGCTACACCTTC. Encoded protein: CASRSGTGYGYTF.

The CDR3 reads CASGQTGLNEKLFF. The CDR3 DNA is TGTGCCAGCGGTCAGACAGGCTTGAATGAAAAACTGTTTTTT. The chain carries TRBV9 and TRBJ1-4; the D gene is possibly TRBD1 (6 bases). Trimming left V 7 bases short and J 5 bases short, with 15 bases between. This CDR3 comprises 14 residues. Germline V gives CDR1 SGDLS, CDR2 YYNGEE.

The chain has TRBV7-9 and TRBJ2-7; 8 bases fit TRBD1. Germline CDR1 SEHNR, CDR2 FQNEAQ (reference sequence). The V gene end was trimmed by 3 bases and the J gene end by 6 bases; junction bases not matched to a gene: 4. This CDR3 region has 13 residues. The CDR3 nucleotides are TGTGCCAGCAGCTTCAAACAGGGGGGCGAGCAGTACTTC. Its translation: CASSFKQGGEQYF.

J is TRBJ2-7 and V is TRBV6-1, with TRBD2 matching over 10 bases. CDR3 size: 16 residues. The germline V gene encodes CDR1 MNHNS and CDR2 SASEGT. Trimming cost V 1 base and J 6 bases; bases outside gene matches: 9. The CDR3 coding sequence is TGTGCCAGCAGTGAAGGAACCCTAGCGGGAGTCTCCGAGCAGTACTTC. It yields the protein CASSEGTLAGVSEQYF.

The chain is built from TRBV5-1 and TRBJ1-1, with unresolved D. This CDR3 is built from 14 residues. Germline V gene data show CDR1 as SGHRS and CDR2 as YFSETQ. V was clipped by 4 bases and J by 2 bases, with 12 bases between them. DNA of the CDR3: TGCGCCAGCAGCAGAAAGGAGACAAACACTGAAGCTTTCTTT. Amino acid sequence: CASSRKETNTEAFF.

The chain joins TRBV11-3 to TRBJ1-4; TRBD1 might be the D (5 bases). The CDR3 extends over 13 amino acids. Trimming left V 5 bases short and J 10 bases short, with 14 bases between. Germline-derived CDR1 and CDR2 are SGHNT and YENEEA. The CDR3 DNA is TGTGCCAGCAGCCGAGGGACGGAGGGAAAACTGTTTTTT. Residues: CASSRGTEGKLFF.

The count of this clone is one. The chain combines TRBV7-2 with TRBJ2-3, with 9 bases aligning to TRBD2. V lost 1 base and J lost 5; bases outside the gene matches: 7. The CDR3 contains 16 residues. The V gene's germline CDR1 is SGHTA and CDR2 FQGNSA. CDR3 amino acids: CASSLGPGLAEDTQYF. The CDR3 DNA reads TGTGCCAGCAGCTTAGGTCCGGGACTAGCTGAAGATACGCAGTATTTT.

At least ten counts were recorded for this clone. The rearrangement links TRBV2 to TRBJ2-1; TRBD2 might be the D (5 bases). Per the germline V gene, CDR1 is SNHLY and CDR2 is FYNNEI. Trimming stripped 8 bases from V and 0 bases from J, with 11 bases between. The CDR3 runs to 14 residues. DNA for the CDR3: TGTGCCAGCCGAGGGTCTAGCTCCTACAATGAGCAGTTCTTC. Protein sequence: CASRGSSSYNEQFF.

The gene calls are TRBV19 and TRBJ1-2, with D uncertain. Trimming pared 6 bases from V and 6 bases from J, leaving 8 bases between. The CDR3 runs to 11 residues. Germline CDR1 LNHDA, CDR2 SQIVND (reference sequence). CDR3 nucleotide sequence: TGTGCCAGTAGGACGGCTAATGGCTACACCTTC. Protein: CASRTANGYTF.

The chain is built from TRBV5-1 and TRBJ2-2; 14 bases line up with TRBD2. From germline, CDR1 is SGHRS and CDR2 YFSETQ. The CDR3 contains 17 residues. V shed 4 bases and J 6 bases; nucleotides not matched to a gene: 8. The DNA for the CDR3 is TGCGCCAGCAGCCCAGGGACTAGCGGGGGATTTTCCGGGGAGCTGTTTTTT. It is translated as CASSPGTSGGFSGELFF.

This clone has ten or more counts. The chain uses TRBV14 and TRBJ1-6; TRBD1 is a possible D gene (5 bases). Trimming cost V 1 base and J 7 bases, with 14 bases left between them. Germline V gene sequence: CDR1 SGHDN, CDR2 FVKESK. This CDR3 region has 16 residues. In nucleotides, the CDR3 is TGTGCCAGCAGCCAAGTGGGAGGGGCAAGGAATTCACCCCTCCACTTT. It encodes CASSQVGGARNSPLHF.

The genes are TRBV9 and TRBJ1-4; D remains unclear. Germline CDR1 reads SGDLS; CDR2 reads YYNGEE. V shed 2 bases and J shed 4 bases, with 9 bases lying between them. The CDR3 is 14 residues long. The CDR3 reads CASSVPGLNEKLFF. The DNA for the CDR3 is TGTGCCAGCAGCGTGCCTGGGCTTAATGAAAAACTGTTTTTT.

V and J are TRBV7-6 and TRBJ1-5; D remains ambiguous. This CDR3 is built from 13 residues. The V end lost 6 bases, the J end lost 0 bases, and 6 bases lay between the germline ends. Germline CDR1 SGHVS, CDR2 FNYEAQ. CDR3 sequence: CASSPYSNQPQHF. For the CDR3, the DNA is TGTGCCAGCAGTCCTTATAGCAATCAGCCCCAGCATTTT.

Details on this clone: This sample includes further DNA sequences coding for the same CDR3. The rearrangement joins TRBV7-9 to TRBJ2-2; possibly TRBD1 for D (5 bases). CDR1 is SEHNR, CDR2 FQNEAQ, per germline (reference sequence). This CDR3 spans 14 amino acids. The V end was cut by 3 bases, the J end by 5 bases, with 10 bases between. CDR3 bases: TGTGCCAGCAGCTTTGGCAGGGCGACCGGGGAGCTGTTTTTT. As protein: CASSFGRATGELFF. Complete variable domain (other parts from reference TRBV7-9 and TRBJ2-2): DTGVSQNPRHKITKRGQNVTFRCDPISEHNRLYWYRQTLGQGPEFLTYFQNEAQLEKSRLLSDRFSAERPKGSFSTLEIQRTEQGDSAMYLCASSFGRATGELFFGEGSRLTVL.

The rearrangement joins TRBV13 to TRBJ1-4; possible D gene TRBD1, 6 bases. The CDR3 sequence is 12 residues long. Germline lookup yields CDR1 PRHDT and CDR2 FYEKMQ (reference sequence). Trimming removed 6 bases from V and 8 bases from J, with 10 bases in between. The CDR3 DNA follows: TGTGCCAGCAGGGCAGGGGACGAAAAACTGTTTTTT. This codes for CASRAGDEKLFF.

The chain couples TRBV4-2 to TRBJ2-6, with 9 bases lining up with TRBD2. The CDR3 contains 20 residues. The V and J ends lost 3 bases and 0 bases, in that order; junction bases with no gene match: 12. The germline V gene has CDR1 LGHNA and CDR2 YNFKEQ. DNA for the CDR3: TGTGCCAGCAGCCATTCGACCGGGCTAGCGGGAAGCTCTGGGGCCAACGTCCTGACTTTC. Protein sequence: CASSHSTGLAGSSGANVLTF.

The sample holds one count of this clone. CDR3 sequence reads: CASVLAAGTDTQYF. CDR3 coding DNA: TGCGCCAGCGTTCTAGCGGCAGGCACAGATACGCAGTATTTT. This chain links TRBV5-1 with TRBJ2-3; 7 nucleotides align to TRBD2. Germline V gives CDR1 SGHRS, CDR2 YFSETQ. The CDR3 is 14 amino acids. V lost 7 bases to trimming and J lost 1 base; unmatched junction nucleotides: 6.

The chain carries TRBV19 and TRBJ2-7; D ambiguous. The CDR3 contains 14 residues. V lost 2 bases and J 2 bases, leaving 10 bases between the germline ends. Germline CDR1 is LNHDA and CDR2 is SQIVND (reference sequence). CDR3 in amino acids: CASSIPYRPYEQYF. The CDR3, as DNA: TGTGCCAGTAGTATACCCTACCGACCCTACGAGCAGTACTTC.

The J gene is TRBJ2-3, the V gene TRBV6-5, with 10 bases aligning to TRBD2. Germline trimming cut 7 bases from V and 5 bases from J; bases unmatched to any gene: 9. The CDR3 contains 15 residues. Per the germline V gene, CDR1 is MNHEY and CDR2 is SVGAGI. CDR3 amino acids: CASTPGVAGGDTQYF. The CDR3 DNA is TGTGCCAGCACCCCGGGAGTAGCGGGGGGAGATACGCAGTATTTT.